This entry lists 30 T cell receptor beta chains sequenced from one sample in a study of shared clonotypes between healthy human individuals. TCRdb's copy holds only in-frame clones and misses some; the assay was immunoSEQ multiplex PCR. Among a few hundred thousand clones listed, more than 95% were seen once. Sequenced material: naive CD4+ T cells sorted from blood. Subset noted: CD45RA+ positively selected. These receptors were collected from a woman aged 25-40 years in good health.

V is TRBV19 and J is TRBJ2-7, with D perhaps given as TRBD1 or TRBD2 (6 bases each). Trimming removed 8 bases at V and 0 bases at J, with 11 bases between. Per germline, CDR1 LNHDA and CDR2 SQIVND (reference sequence). There are 13 residues in the CDR3. The CDR3 DNA reads as TGTGCCAGTTTGTGGGGGGCCTCCTACGAGCAGTACTTC. Amino acid sequence: CASLWGASYEQYF.

The gene calls are TRBV27 and TRBJ2-7; TRBD2 matches 9 bases. The CDR3 length is 15 residues. Germline CDR1 is MNHEY and CDR2 is SMNVEV (reference sequence). J was trimmed by 1 base and V by 3 bases; bases with no gene match: 4. The DNA of the CDR3 is TGTGCCAGCAGTTTGAGCGGGAGGCAATCCTACGAGCAGTACTTC. Translating it yields CASSLSGRQSYEQYF.

The chain carries TRBV7-2 and TRBJ2-1; 10 nucleotides match TRBD2. J was trimmed by 6 bases and V by 4 bases; bases with no gene match: 6. Germline V CDR1 and CDR2: SGHTA, FQGNSA. The CDR3 has 15 residues. DNA for the CDR3: TGTGCCAGCAGCTCCAGGACTAGCGGACGCAATGAGCAGTTCTTC. Encoded protein: CASSSRTSGRNEQFF.

Worth noting for this clone: Within the sample, other DNA sequences also encode this same CDR3. The chain uses TRBV28 and TRBJ2-7; D possibly uses TRBD1 or TRBD2 (5 bases each). There are 13 residues in the CDR3. Germline V gene lookup returns CDR1 MDHEN and CDR2 SYDVKM. The V gene lost 6 bases and the J gene lost 2 bases, with 11 bases spanning the gap. The CDR3 sequence: CASSRGQAYEQYF. CDR3 DNA sequence: TGTGCCAGCAGCCGGGGCCAAGCCTACGAGCAGTACTTC.

CDR3 nucleotide sequence: TGTGCCAGCAGCAATCCGGGACAGGGTGCCTATGGCTACACCTTC. Its protein is CASSNPGQGAYGYTF. V usage is TRBV7-9 and J usage is TRBJ1-2, with TRBD1 identical over 9 bases. The CDR3 is 15 amino acids. CDR1 is SEHNR, CDR2 FQNEAQ, per germline (reference sequence). Trimming cost V 5 bases and J 4 bases; bases outside gene matches: 8.

The rearrangement joins TRBV9 to TRBJ2-1, with 13 bases fitting TRBD2. The CDR3 spans 17 residues. Germline V gene sequence: CDR1 SGDLS, CDR2 YYNGEE. With 2 bases clipped from V and 4 bases from J, the junction kept 6 bases outside the gene matches. The CDR3, as DNA: TGTGCCAGCAGCGTCGGGACTAGCGGGACCCAATACAATGAGCAGTTCTTC. It specifies CASSVGTSGTQYNEQFF. Complete variable domain (other parts from reference TRBV9 and TRBJ2-1): DSGVTQTPKHLITATGQRVTLRCSPRSGDLSVYWYQQSLDQGLQFLIQYYNGEERAKGNILERFSAQQFPDLHSELNLSSLELGDSALYFCASSVGTSGTQYNEQFFGPGTRLTVL.

J is TRBJ1-1 and V is TRBV28; 9 positions match TRBD1. The CDR3 spans 18 residues. With 5 bases clipped from V and 0 bases from J, the junction kept 13 bases outside the gene matches. Per germline, CDR1 MDHEN and CDR2 SYDVKM. The CDR3 bases are TGTGCCAGCAGTAATCTACCCGGGACAGGGTACATGAACACTGAAGCTTTCTTT. Translation gives CASSNLPGTGYMNTEAFF.

V is TRBV4-1 and J is TRBJ1-1; 8 nucleotides agree with TRBD1. CDR3 length equals 19 residues. CDR1 is MGHRA, CDR2 YSYEKL, per germline. The trim removed 0 bases at V and 1 base at J, leaving 13 bases unmatched. For the CDR3, the DNA is TGCGCCAGCAGCCAAGATGCTGAAACAAAGACAGGGGAGAACACTGAAGCTTTCTTT. Its protein product is CASSQDAETKTGENTEAFF.

This chain connects TRBV11-2 to TRBJ2-5; D could derive from TRBD1 or TRBD2 (6 bases each). V was cut by 5 bases and J by 12 bases, with 16 bases left in between. This CDR3 has 12 amino acids. CDR1 and CDR2 (germline): SGHAT, FQNNGV. CDR3 in amino acids: CASSPRGGPKYF. In DNA, the CDR3 is TGTGCCAGCAGCCCTAGAGGGGGGCCTAAGTACTTC.

The rearrangement joins TRBV7-9 to TRBJ2-7; unclear D gene. With 1 base removed from V and 5 bases from J, the gap between germline ends came to 9 bases. Per germline, CDR1 SEHNR and CDR2 FQNEAQ (reference sequence). This CDR3 has 13 amino acids. DNA of the CDR3: TGTGCCAGCAGCTTAGGGGCGGCCCACGAGCAGTACTTC. Its protein is CASSLGAAHEQYF.

J is TRBJ2-7 and V is TRBV29-1, with D tentatively TRBD2 (6 bases). Germline values: CDR1 SQVTM, CDR2 ANQGSEA. V was cut by 7 bases and J by 4 bases, with 17 bases left in between. CDR3 length: 13 residues. Here the CDR3 DNA reads TGCAGCGCCGCAGGAACCGGGGGTTACGAGCAGTACTTC. The encoded protein is CSAAGTGGYEQYF.

The chain links TRBV7-9 to TRBJ2-7, with TRBD2 matching over 13 bases. The germline CDR1 and CDR2 sequences are SEHNR and FQNEAQ (reference sequence). This CDR3 comprises 16 residues. Losses at the gene ends were 4 bases for V and 5 bases for J; bases not matched to a gene: 8. The CDR3 DNA sequence: TGTGCCAGCAGCTCCGGACTAGCGGGAGTCTTCCACGAGCAGTACTTC. Translating it yields CASSSGLAGVFHEQYF.

The chain combines TRBV2 with TRBJ1-3, with D hard to call. This CDR3 has 14 amino acids. V lost 8 bases and J 0 bases, leaving 11 bases between the germline ends. CDR1 SNHLY and CDR2 FYNNEI come from the germline V gene. The DNA of the CDR3 is TGTGCCAGCGGGATCGTGGGCTCTGGAAACACCATATATTTT. Translation: CASGIVGSGNTIYF.

For this clone: Other DNA sequences of this sample code for an identical CDR3. The chain carries TRBV28 and TRBJ1-2; no reliable D call. V lost 3 bases, J lost 5 bases, and 7 bases lay in between. Germline V gene lookup returns CDR1 MDHEN and CDR2 SYDVKM. The CDR3 length is 12 residues. CDR3 nucleotide sequence: TGTGCCAGCAGTTTGGTCGGGTATGGCTACACCTTC. Protein sequence: CASSLVGYGYTF.

The chain combines TRBV2 with TRBJ1-6; D call uncertain. CDR3 length: 12 amino acids. Per the germline V gene, CDR1 is SNHLY and CDR2 is FYNNEI. Deletions cut 5 bases from V and 10 bases from J, with 9 bases between. For the CDR3, the DNA is TGTGCCAGCAGTCCACCACGGTCACCCCTCCACTTT. It translates to CASSPPRSPLHF.

The V call is TRBV7-9, the J call TRBJ2-2, with D possibly matching TRBD2 (5 bases). CDR1 and CDR2 (germline): SEHNR, FQNEAQ (reference sequence). The CDR3 is made up of 14 amino acids. The ends were cut back, 5 bases at V and 3 bases at J, with 10 bases in the middle. In DNA, the CDR3 is TGTGCCAGCAGCCGGGGAGCCGACACCGGGGAGCTGTTTTTT. Translation: CASSRGADTGELFF.

V is TRBV2 and J is TRBJ1-5, with D possibly matching TRBD1 (5 bases). V was clipped by 0 bases and J by 1 base, with 10 bases between them. Germline loops: CDR1 SNHLY, CDR2 FYNNEI. This CDR3 comprises 16 residues. The CDR3 nucleotides read TGTGCCAGCAGTGAAGCTGAAAGGGGAAGCAATCAGCCCCAGCATTTT. This codes for CASSEAERGSNQPQHF.

The CDR3 nucleotides read TGCAGCGTTGAAGATCTGGTCTACGAGCAGTACTTC. Its protein product is CSVEDLVYEQYF. The gene calls are TRBV29-1 and TRBJ2-7; D call uncertain. Trimming took off 0 bases at V and 3 bases at J, with 6 bases between the two ends. There are 12 residues in the CDR3. Germline loops: CDR1 SQVTM, CDR2 ANQGSEA.

This clone was recorded once. The rearrangement joins TRBV10-1 to TRBJ2-1; 12 bases align to TRBD2. V lost 3 bases to trimming and J lost 8 bases; unmatched junction nucleotides: 11. This CDR3 comprises 17 residues. Looked up from germline, CDR1 is WNHNN and CDR2 is SYGVQD (reference sequence). CDR3 DNA sequence: TGCGCCAGCAGTGAACACCGACTAGCGGGAGTTGGGGATGAGCAGTTCTTC. Translated, it gives CASSEHRLAGVGDEQFF.

The rearrangement joins TRBV11-2 to TRBJ2-2; D is undetermined. Germline CDR1 reads SGHAT; CDR2 reads FQNNGV. V was clipped by 1 base and J by 5 bases, with 2 bases between them. This CDR3 spans 12 amino acids. CDR3 protein: CASSLGTGELFF. Here the CDR3 DNA reads TGTGCCAGCAGCTTAGGAACCGGGGAGCTGTTTTTT. The full variable domain, completed using reference TRBV11-2 and TRBJ2-2, is EAGVAQSPRYKIIEKRQSVAFWCNPISGHATLYWYQQILGQGPKLLIQFQNNGVVDDSQLPKDRFSAERLKGVDSTLKIQPAKLEDSAVYLCASSLGTGELFFGEGSRLTVL.

This clone was recorded only once. The J gene is TRBJ1-4, the V gene TRBV6-5; weak D call: TRBD1 (5 bases). This CDR3 is 14 amino acids long. V lost 9 bases to trimming and J lost 5 bases, with 16 bases between them. Looked up from germline, CDR1 is MNHEY and CDR2 is SVGAGI. The CDR3 DNA reads TGTGCCAGTAGCCTTTGGGGGGTCAATGAAAAACTGTTTTTT. It codes for CASSLWGVNEKLFF.

The chain carries TRBV28 and TRBJ2-6, with 8 bases lining up with TRBD2. Germline values: CDR1 MDHEN, CDR2 SYDVKM. The length of the CDR3 is 13 residues. The ends lost 6 bases at V and 8 bases at J; junction bases unmatched: 3. The DNA of the CDR3 is TGTGCCAGCAGCCCGGGGGGGACCAACGTCCTGACTTTC. This encodes CASSPGGTNVLTF.

CDR3 residues: CASSPDGGGVGEQYF. CDR3 coding DNA: TGTGCCAGCAGTCCCGATGGAGGGGGGGTTGGCGAGCAGTACTTC. This chain connects TRBV28 to TRBJ2-7; D possibly corresponds to TRBD2 (7 bases). This CDR3 spans 15 amino acids. V shed 5 bases and J shed 6 bases, with 20 bases lying between them. Germline V gene lookup returns CDR1 MDHEN and CDR2 SYDVKM.

This chain connects TRBV6-1 to TRBJ1-2, with TRBD1 matching over 10 bases. The length of the CDR3 is 17 residues. Per the germline V gene, CDR1 is MNHNS and CDR2 is SASEGT. Trimming took 6 bases from V and 2 from J; bases not matched to a gene: 12. The DNA for the CDR3 is TGTGCCAGCAGCGAACGGGGCGGGACAGGGGAAAACTATGGCTACACCTTC. Protein sequence: CASSERGGTGENYGYTF.

The chain links TRBV25-1 to TRBJ2-3; 11 nucleotides agree with TRBD2. V shed 2 bases and J 0 bases; nucleotides not matched to a gene: 7. The CDR3 consists of 18 residues. Germline CDR1 and CDR2: MGHDK and SYGVNS. The CDR3 loop reads CASSEIAGGRRSTDTQYF. The CDR3 nucleotides are TGTGCCAGCAGTGAAATAGCGGGAGGGCGTAGAAGCACAGATACGCAGTATTTT.

The rearrangement joins TRBV18 to TRBJ1-4; 9 bases fit TRBD1. V was clipped by 1 base and J by 8 bases; unmatched bases: 8. The CDR3 extends over 16 amino acids. Germline V gene sequence: CDR1 KGHSH, CDR2 LQKENI. This chain's CDR3 is CASSPLGTGSEEKLFF. The CDR3, as DNA: TGTGCCAGCTCACCACTCGGGACAGGGTCGGAAGAAAAACTGTTTTTT.

The chain recombines TRBV5-1 with TRBJ2-1; TRBD1 aligns across 7 bases. V lost 2 bases, J lost 2 bases, and 4 bases stayed unmatched. CDR3 size: 15 residues. The germline gives CDR1 SGHRS, CDR2 YFSETQ. CDR3 sequence (DNA): TGCGCCAGCAGCTTAGGGGGCTCGGCCTACAATGAGCAGTTCTTC. Protein product: CASSLGGSAYNEQFF.

The chain recombines TRBV9 with TRBJ2-5, with D tentatively TRBD1 (6 bases). Germline assignment: CDR1 SGDLS and CDR2 YYNGEE. The CDR3 consists of 17 residues. The germline V and J ends were trimmed by 2 bases and 0 bases, with 17 bases remaining between them. The CDR3 DNA reads as TGTGCCAGCAGCGTGACAGGTGGGAAGGGGTACCAAGAGACCCAGTACTTC. Its translation: CASSVTGGKGYQETQYF.

The rearrangement uses TRBV30 and TRBJ2-7, with 12 bases identical to TRBD2. The CDR3 has 14 residues. After removal of 3 bases from V and 4 bases from J, the junction contained 4 bases not matched to a gene. Germline V lookup: CDR1 GTSNPN, CDR2 SVGIG (reference sequence). CDR3 loop: CAWRTSGSLYEQYF. As DNA, the CDR3 is TGTGCCTGGAGGACTAGCGGGAGCTTATACGAGCAGTACTTC.

This chain connects TRBV18 to TRBJ1-4, with TRBD1 identical over 8 bases. J lost 4 bases, V lost 6 bases, and 7 bases had no gene match. Germline CDR1 is KGHSH and CDR2 is LQKENI. The CDR3 runs to 15 residues. The CDR3 bases are TGTGCCAGCTCGTCCGACAGGGGCTTTAATGAAAAACTGTTTTTT. It specifies CASSSDRGFNEKLFF.